What follows are 20 T cell receptor beta chains derived from one specimen sequenced in a study of early stage breast cancer tumors. Assay: immunoSEQ multiplex PCR; the TCRdb copy retains only in-frame clones and omits some. The sample yields about 19,000 clones, 80% to 90% seen once. Sequences were obtained from blood. Receptor source: a person aged 65-85 years with breast cancer.

This sequence joins TRBV19 and TRBJ2-7; tentative D call: TRBD2 (7 bases). The ends were cut back, 5 bases at V and 5 bases at J, with 22 bases in the middle. The CDR3 totals 16 residues. CDR1 and CDR2 (germline): LNHDA, SQIVND (reference sequence). CDR3 protein: CASSAPGGLKGDEQYF. The CDR3 DNA is TGTGCCAGTAGTGCGCCGGGGGGACTAAAGGGGGACGAGCAGTACTTC.

The chain combines TRBV30 with TRBJ1-2; 7 nucleotides align to TRBD1. The V segment lost 8 bases and the J segment 3 bases; nucleotides outside the gene matches: 9. Germline CDR1 is GTSNPN and CDR2 is SVGIG (reference sequence). The CDR3 covers 13 residues. CDR3 in amino acids: CARTNRGDYGYTF. The CDR3 DNA reads TGTGCCCGTACGAACAGGGGAGACTATGGCTACACCTTC. The full variable domain, completed using reference TRBV30 and TRBJ1-2, is SQTIHQWPATLVQPVGSPLSLECTVEGTSNPNLYWYRQAAGRGLQLLFYSVGIGQISSEVPQNLSASRPQDRQFILSSKKLLLSDSGFYLCARTNRGDYGYTFGSGTRLTVV.

The rearrangement links TRBV29-1 to TRBJ2-1, with 7 bases aligning to TRBD1. The V segment lost 6 bases and the J segment 8 bases; nucleotides outside the gene matches: 7. This CDR3 contains 12 residues. The germline V gene has CDR1 SQVTM and CDR2 ANQGSEA. The CDR3 loop reads CSVRQGTDEQFF. The CDR3 region has the DNA TGCAGCGTACGACAGGGTACGGATGAGCAGTTCTTC.

This sequence joins TRBV6-1 and TRBJ1-5; D might be TRBD1 (5 bases). The V end lost 2 bases, the J end lost 9 bases, and 11 bases lay between the germline ends. The CDR3 covers 13 residues. Germline V gene sequence: CDR1 MNHNS, CDR2 SASEGT. CDR3 sequence: CASSELGRGPQHF. CDR3 DNA: TGTGCCAGCAGTGAACTAGGGAGGGGGCCCCAGCATTTT.

The chain links TRBV7-3 to TRBJ2-3; 7 bases match TRBD2. The V gene's germline CDR1 is SGHTA and CDR2 FQGTGA. CDR3 length equals 15 residues. The ends lost 4 bases at V and 0 bases at J; junction bases unmatched: 4. In DNA form, the CDR3 reads TGTGCCAGCAGCTCCACGGGACTAAGCACAGATACGCAGTATTTT. Amino acid sequence: CASSSTGLSTDTQYF. Drawing the rest from reference TRBV7-3 and TRBJ2-3, the complete variable domain is GAGVSQTPSNKVTEKGKYVELRCDPISGHTALYWYRQSLGQGPEFLIYFQGTGAADDSGLPNDRFFAVRPEGSVSTLKIQRTERGDSAVYLCASSSTGLSTDTQYFGPGTRLTVL.

The J gene is TRBJ1-5, the V gene TRBV18; the D gene is possibly TRBD1 (5 bases). CDR1 and CDR2 (germline): KGHSH, LQKENI. The CDR3 loop spans 16 amino acids. Trimming took 3 bases from V and 0 from J, leaving 12 bases between them. In DNA, the CDR3 is TGTGCCAGCTCACCCCGGAGGGGTGATAGCAATCAGCCCCAGCATTTT. It encodes CASSPRRGDSNQPQHF.

This chain links TRBV4-2 with TRBJ2-5; 16 positions match TRBD2. The CDR3 length is 18 residues. Germline CDR1 LGHNA, CDR2 YNFKEQ. V lost 2 bases and J lost 5; bases outside the gene matches: 8. CDR3 coding DNA: TGTGCCAGCAGCCAACCCGGGACTAGCGGGGGGGCCGGGGAGACCCAGTACTTC. Protein sequence: CASSQPGTSGGAGETQYF.

This rearrangement joins TRBV2 to TRBJ1-2; TRBD1 is a possible D gene (5 bases). Per germline, CDR1 SNHLY and CDR2 FYNNEI. Trimming left V 3 bases short and J 0 bases short, with 8 bases between. This CDR3 is 14 amino acids long. The CDR3 region is CASSDGGSNYGYTF. The CDR3 nucleotides are TGTGCCAGCAGTGACGGGGGGTCTAACTATGGCTACACCTTC.

V gene TRBV19 combines with J gene TRBJ2-3; maybe TRBD1 (6 bases). The CDR3 consists of 18 residues. The V and J ends lost 5 bases and 0 bases respectively, with 21 bases between them. In germline, CDR1 is LNHDA, CDR2 SQIVND (reference sequence). Written as DNA, the CDR3 is TGTGCCAGTAGTGCCAGTCTCGGGACACGAACTAGCACAGATACGCAGTATTTT. It codes for CASSASLGTRTSTDTQYF.

V gene TRBV9 combines with J gene TRBJ2-1; TRBD2 matches 11 bases. V was pared by 3 bases and J by 4 bases, with 3 bases of the junction left unmatched. Per germline, CDR1 SGDLS and CDR2 YYNGEE. The CDR3 contains 15 residues. The CDR3 DNA is TGTGCCAGCAGCGGGGGACTAGCGGAATACAATGAGCAGTTCTTC. Protein sequence: CASSGGLAEYNEQFF.

This clone was observed a single time. The gene calls are TRBV5-4 and TRBJ2-1; 10 bases fit TRBD1. The CDR3 has 15 residues. With 7 bases clipped from V and 3 bases from J, the junction kept 7 bases outside the gene matches. Germline lookup yields CDR1 SGHNT and CDR2 YYREEE (reference sequence). CDR3 loop: CASRQDRGIYNEQFF. The CDR3, as DNA: TGTGCCAGCCGCCAGGACAGGGGGATCTACAATGAGCAGTTCTTC.

The V gene is TRBV11-1, the J gene TRBJ1-4, with D tentatively TRBD1 (6 bases). V lost 5 bases and J 0 bases, leaving 10 bases between the germline ends. CDR3 length: 15 residues. Germline V gives CDR1 SGHAT, CDR2 FQDESV (reference sequence). CDR3 DNA: TGTGCCAGCAGCCTGACAGGAGCAACTAATGAAAAACTGTTTTTT. Its translation: CASSLTGATNEKLFF.

The gene calls are TRBV7-9 and TRBJ1-1, with 8 bases fitting TRBD1. The CDR3 contains 11 residues. Germline CDR1 and CDR2: SEHNR and FQNEAQ (reference sequence). The junction had 6 bases not matched to a gene; V was cut back by 6 bases and J by 12 bases. As DNA, the CDR3 is TGTGCCAGCAGGAAGGACAGGGTGACTTTCTTT. Its protein product is CASRKDRVTFF.

This clone was counted a few times. The CDR3 DNA follows: TGTGCCTGGAGTGCAGTAGGGGATGGCTACACCTTC. This translates into CAWSAVGDGYTF. This sequence joins TRBV30 and TRBJ1-2, with D perhaps matching TRBD1 (5 bases). The germline V gene encodes CDR1 GTSNPN and CDR2 SVGIG (reference sequence). This CDR3 contains 12 residues. Trimming cost V 1 base and J 6 bases, with 9 bases left between them.

This clone was observed once. The V and J genes are TRBV9 and TRBJ1-2; 7 nucleotides line up with TRBD1. The CDR3 length is 15 residues. The junction had 10 bases not matched to a gene; V was cut back by 0 bases and J by 8 bases. The germline V gene encodes CDR1 SGDLS and CDR2 YYNGEE. CDR3 sequence reads: CASSVGGDVQGGYTF. In nucleotides, the CDR3 is TGTGCCAGCAGCGTAGGTGGAGATGTACAGGGGGGCTACACCTTC.

The chain couples TRBV28 to TRBJ1-1, with TRBD1 matching over 9 bases. This CDR3 spans 14 amino acids. J lost 7 bases, V lost 5 bases, and 8 bases had no gene match. Germline lookup yields CDR1 MDHEN and CDR2 SYDVKM. The DNA of the CDR3 is TGTGCCAGCAGTGAACAGGGGGCGCAAGGTGAAGCTTTCTTT. This codes for CASSEQGAQGEAFF.

V and J are TRBV9 and TRBJ1-3; TRBD1 might be the D (5 bases). V lost 0 bases and J 0 bases, leaving 7 bases between the germline ends. The CDR3 totals 15 residues. Germline V CDR1 and CDR2: SGDLS, YYNGEE. This CDR3 reads CASSVGGGSGNTIYF. The CDR3 DNA reads TGTGCCAGCAGCGTAGGGGGGGGCTCTGGAAACACCATATATTTT.

V is TRBV5-1 and J is TRBJ1-1; D is uncertain. Trimming removed 4 bases from V and 4 bases from J, with 11 bases in between. CDR1 SGHRS and CDR2 YFSETQ come from the germline V gene. This CDR3 contains 13 residues. In nucleotides, the CDR3 is TGCGCCAGCAGCCTCGATGCTATCACTGAAGCTTTCTTT. Its translation: CASSLDAITEAFF.

The chain joins TRBV6-5 to TRBJ2-1; the D gene is possibly TRBD2 (5 bases). Germline loops: CDR1 MNHEY, CDR2 SVGAGI. The ends were cut back, 2 bases at V and 5 bases at J, with 13 bases in the middle. This CDR3 is 15 amino acids long. The CDR3 bases are TGTGCCAGCAGTTACAGAGGGTACAGAGACAATGAGCAGTTCTTC. Its protein product is CASSYRGYRDNEQFF.

The chain links TRBV5-1 to TRBJ2-7; 16 bases fit TRBD2. Trimming removed 7 bases from V and 6 bases from J; junction bases left unmatched: 10. The germline V gene has CDR1 SGHRS and CDR2 YFSETQ. This CDR3 spans 16 amino acids. The CDR3 spells CASVPGLAGGPIEQYF. The CDR3 DNA reads TGCGCCAGCGTCCCGGGACTAGCGGGGGGGCCGATCGAGCAGTACTTC.